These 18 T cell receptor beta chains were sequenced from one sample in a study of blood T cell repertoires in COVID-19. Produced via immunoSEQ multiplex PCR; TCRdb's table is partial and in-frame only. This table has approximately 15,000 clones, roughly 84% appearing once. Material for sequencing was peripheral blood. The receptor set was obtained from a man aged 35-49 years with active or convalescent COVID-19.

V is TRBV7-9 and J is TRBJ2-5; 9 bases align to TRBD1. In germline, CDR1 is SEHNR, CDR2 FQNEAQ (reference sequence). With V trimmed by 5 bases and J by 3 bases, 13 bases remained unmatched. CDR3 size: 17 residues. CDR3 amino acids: CASSHLRDRDFKETQYF. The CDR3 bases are TGTGCCAGCAGCCATCTCCGGGACAGGGACTTCAAAGAGACCCAGTACTTC.

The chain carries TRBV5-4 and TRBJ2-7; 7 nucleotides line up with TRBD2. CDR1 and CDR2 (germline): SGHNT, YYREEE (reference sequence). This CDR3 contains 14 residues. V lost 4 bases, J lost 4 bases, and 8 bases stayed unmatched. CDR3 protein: CASSHREAGYEQYF. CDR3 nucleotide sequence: TGTGCCAGCAGCCACCGGGAGGCGGGGTACGAGCAGTACTTC.

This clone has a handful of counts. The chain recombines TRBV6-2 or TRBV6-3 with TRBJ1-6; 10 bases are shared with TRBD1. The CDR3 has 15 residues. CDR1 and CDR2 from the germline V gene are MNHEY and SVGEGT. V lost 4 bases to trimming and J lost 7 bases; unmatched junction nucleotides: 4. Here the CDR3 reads CASSSGQGVNSPLHF. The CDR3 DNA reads TGTGCCAGCAGTTCCGGACAGGGGGTGAATTCACCCCTCCACTTT.

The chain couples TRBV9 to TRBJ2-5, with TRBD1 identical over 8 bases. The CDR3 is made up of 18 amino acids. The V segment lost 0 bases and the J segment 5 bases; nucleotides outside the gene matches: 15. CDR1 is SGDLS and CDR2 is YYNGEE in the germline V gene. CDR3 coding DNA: TGTGCCAGCAGCGTAGCTGGGGGGACAGGTGGACGAGGGGAGACCCAGTACTTC. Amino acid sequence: CASSVAGGTGGRGETQYF.

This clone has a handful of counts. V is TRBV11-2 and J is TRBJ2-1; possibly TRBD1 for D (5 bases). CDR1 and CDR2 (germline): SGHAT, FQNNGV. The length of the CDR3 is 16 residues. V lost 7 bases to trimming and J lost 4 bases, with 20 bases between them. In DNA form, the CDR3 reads TGTGCCAGCATCAAAGGTGGGGCTTTATTTTACAATGAGCAGTTCTTC. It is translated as CASIKGGALFYNEQFF.

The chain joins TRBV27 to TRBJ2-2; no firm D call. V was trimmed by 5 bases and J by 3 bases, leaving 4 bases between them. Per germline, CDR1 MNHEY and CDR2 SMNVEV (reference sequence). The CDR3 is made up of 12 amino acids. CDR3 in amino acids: CASSPYTGELFF. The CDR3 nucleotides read TGTGCCAGCAGTCCATACACCGGGGAGCTGTTTTTT.

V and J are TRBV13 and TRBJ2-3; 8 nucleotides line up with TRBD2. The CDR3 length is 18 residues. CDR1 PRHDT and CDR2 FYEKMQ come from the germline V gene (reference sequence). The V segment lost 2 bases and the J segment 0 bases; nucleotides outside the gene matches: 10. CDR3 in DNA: TGTGCCAGCAGCTTAAAGGTCTTAGCGGGATCTAGCACAGATACGCAGTATTTT. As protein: CASSLKVLAGSSTDTQYF.

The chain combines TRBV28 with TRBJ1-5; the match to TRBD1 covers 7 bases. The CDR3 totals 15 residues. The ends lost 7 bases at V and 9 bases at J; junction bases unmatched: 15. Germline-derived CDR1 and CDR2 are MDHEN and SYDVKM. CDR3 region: CASIPGQARYLPQHF. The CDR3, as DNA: TGTGCCAGCATTCCTGGACAGGCCCGCTATCTGCCCCAGCATTTT.

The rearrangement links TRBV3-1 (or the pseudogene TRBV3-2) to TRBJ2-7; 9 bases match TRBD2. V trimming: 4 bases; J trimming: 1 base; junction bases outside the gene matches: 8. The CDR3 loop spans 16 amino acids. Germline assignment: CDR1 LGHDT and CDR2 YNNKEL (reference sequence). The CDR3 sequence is CASSRGGAGGSYEQYF. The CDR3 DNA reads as TGTGCCAGCAGCCGCGGGGGAGCGGGAGGTTCCTACGAGCAGTACTTC.

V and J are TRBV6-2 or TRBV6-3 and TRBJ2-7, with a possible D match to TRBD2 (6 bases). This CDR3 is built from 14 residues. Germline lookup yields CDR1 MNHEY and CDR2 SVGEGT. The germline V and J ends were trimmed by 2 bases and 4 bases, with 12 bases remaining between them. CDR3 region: CASSYGTLTYEQYF. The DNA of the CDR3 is TGTGCCAGCAGTTACGGGACTCTAACGTACGAGCAGTACTTC.

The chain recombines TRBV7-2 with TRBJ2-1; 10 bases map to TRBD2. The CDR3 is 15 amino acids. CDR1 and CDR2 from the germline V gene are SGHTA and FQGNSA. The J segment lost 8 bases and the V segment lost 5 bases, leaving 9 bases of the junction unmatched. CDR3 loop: CASSTGQRGGDEQFF. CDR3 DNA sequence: TGTGCCAGCAGCACGGGGCAGCGGGGGGGTGATGAGCAGTTCTTC. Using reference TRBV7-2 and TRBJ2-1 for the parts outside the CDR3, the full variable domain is GAGVSQSPSNKVTEKGKDVELRCDPISGHTALYWYRQSLGQGLEFLIYFQGNSAPDKSGLPSDRFSAERTGGSVSTLTIQRTQQEDSAVYLCASSTGQRGGDEQFFGPGTRLTVL.

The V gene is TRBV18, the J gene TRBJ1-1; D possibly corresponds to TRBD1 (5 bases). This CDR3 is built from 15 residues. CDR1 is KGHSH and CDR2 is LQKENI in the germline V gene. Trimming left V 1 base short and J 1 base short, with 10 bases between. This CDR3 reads CASSPRGARNTEAFF. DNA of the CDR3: TGTGCCAGCTCACCACGCGGGGCTAGGAACACTGAAGCTTTCTTT.

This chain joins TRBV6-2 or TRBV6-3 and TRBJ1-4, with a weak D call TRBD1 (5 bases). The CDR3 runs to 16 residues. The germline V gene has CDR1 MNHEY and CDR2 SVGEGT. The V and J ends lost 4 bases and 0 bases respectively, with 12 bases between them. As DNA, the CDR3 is TGTGCCAGCAGTTCGCCGACAGTGCCAACTAATGAAAAACTGTTTTTT. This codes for CASSSPTVPTNEKLFF.

The CDR3 spells CASSLDLADQETQYF. The CDR3, as DNA: TGTGCCAGCAGCTTAGATTTGGCGGATCAAGAGACCCAGTACTTC. This chain connects TRBV11-3 to TRBJ2-5, with unresolved D. This CDR3 region has 15 residues. Trimming took 0 bases from V and 2 from J, leaving 10 bases between them. Per germline, CDR1 SGHNT and CDR2 YENEEA.

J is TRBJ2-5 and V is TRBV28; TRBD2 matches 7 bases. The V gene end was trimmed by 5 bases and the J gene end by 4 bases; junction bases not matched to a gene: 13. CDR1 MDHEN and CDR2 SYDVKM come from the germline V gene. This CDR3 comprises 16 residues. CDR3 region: CASSKRAGVFRETQYF. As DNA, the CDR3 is TGTGCCAGCAGTAAGCGGGCGGGAGTTTTTAGAGAGACCCAGTACTTC.

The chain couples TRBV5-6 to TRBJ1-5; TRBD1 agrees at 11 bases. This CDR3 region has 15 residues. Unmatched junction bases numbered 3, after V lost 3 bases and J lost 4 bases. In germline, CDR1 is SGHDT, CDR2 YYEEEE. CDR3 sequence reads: CASSYGTGGNQPQHF. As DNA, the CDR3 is TGTGCCAGCAGCTATGGGACAGGGGGGAATCAGCCCCAGCATTTT.

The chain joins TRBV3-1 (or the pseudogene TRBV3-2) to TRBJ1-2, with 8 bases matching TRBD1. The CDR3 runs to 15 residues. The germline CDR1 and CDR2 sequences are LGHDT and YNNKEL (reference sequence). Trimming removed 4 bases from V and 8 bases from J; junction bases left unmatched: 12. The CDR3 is CASSRRRQGAQGYTF. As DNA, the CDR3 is TGTGCCAGCAGCCGCCGGCGGCAGGGGGCGCAGGGCTACACCTTC.

CDR3 amino acids: CASSISGRSLAGTGELFF. Written as DNA, the CDR3 is TGTGCCAGTAGTATAAGCGGGAGGTCCCTCGCTGGCACCGGGGAGCTGTTTTTT. The gene calls are TRBV19 and TRBJ2-2; TRBD2 agrees at 9 bases. CDR1 is LNHDA and CDR2 is SQIVND in the germline V gene (reference sequence). V lost 2 bases to trimming and J lost 4 bases; unmatched junction nucleotides: 11. The CDR3 covers 18 residues. Complete variable domain (other parts from reference TRBV19 and TRBJ2-2): DGGITQSPKYLFRKEGQNVTLSCEQNLNHDAMYWYRQDPGQGLRLIYYSQIVNDFQKGDIAEGYSVSREKKESFPLTVTSAQKNPTAFYLCASSISGRSLAGTGELFFGEGSRLTVL.